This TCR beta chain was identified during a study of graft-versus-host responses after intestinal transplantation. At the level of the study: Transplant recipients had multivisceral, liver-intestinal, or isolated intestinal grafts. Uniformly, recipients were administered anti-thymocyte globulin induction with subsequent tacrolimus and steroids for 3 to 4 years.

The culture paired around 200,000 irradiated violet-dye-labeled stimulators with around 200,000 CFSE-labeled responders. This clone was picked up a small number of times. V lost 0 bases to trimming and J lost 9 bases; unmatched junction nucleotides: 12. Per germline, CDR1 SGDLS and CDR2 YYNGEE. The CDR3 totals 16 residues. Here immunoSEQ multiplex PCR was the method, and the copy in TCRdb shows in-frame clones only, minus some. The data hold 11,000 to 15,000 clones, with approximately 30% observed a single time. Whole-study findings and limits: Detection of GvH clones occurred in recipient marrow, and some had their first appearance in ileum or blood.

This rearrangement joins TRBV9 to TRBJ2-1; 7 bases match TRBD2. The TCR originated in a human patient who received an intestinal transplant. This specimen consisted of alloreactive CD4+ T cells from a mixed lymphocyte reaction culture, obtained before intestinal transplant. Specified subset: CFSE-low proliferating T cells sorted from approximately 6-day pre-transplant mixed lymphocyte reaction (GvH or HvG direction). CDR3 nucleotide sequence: TGTGCCAGCAGCGTAGTGGGCGGGAGCTCTCAGCGTGAGCAGTTCTTC. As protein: CASSVVGGSSQREQFF. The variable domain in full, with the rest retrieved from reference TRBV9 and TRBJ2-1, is DSGVTQTPKHLITATGQRVTLRCSPRSGDLSVYWYQQSLDQGLQFLIQYYNGEERAKGNILERFSAQQFPDLHSELNLSSLELGDSALYFCASSVVGGSSQREQFFGPGTRLTVL.